These 31 T cell receptor beta chains were all obtained from the same sample, sequenced in a study of blood T cell repertoires in COVID-19. Assay used: immunoSEQ multiplex PCR; TCRdb lists only in-frame clones, some missing. The sample shows 140,000 or so clones, roughly 84% of them seen only once. Sequenced material: peripheral blood. These receptors all come from a human donor in a cohort sampled during active COVID-19.

DNA of the CDR3: TGTGCCAGCAGGCCGGGACTAGCGGTTCTCACAGATACGCAGTATTTT. Translating gives CASRPGLAVLTDTQYF. The J gene is TRBJ2-3, the V gene TRBV2; 11 nucleotides agree with TRBD2. Trimming at V came to 6 bases and at J to 2 bases, leaving 7 bases not matched to a gene. The germline gives CDR1 SNHLY, CDR2 FYNNEI. CDR3 length equals 16 residues. Combining the CDR3 with reference TRBV2 and TRBJ2-3 gives the whole variable domain EPEVTQTPSHQVTQMGQEVILRCVPISNHLYFYWYRQILGQKVEFLVSFYNNEISEKSEIFDDQFSVERPDGSNFTLKIRSTKLEDSAMYFCASRPGLAVLTDTQYFGPGTRLTVL.

The chain joins TRBV2 to TRBJ1-5; D is possibly TRBD1 (6 bases). V lost 6 bases to trimming and J lost 1 base, with 16 bases between them. The CDR3 runs 16 residues. CDR1 is SNHLY, CDR2 FYNNEI, per germline. The CDR3 is CASRAGVGASNQPQHF. Here the CDR3 DNA reads TGTGCCAGCAGGGCAGGGGTCGGGGCGAGCAATCAGCCCCAGCATTTT.

The rearrangement links TRBV4-1 to TRBJ1-1; the D gene is possibly TRBD1 (6 bases). The V end lost 3 bases, the J end lost 1 base, and 9 bases lay between the germline ends. CDR1 is MGHRA and CDR2 is YSYEKL in the germline V gene. This CDR3 is 14 amino acids long. CDR3 sequence reads: CASSHRGGNTEAFF. The CDR3 region has the DNA TGCGCCAGCAGCCACAGGGGTGGGAACACTGAAGCTTTCTTT.

This chain links TRBV11-2 with TRBJ2-5; 7 nucleotides match TRBD2. V trimming: 4 bases; J trimming: 2 bases; junction bases outside the gene matches: 7. The length of the CDR3 is 15 residues. Germline CDR1 SGHAT, CDR2 FQNNGV. The CDR3 region has the DNA TGTGCCAGCAGCTCCGGGGCGGGAGCGCAAGAGACCCAGTACTTC. This translates into CASSSGAGAQETQYF.

The gene calls are TRBV11-2 and TRBJ2-7, with 8 bases aligning to TRBD1. V dropped 5 bases and J dropped 9; count of bases not matched to a gene: 6. The CDR3 is 12 residues long. The V gene's germline CDR1 is SGHAT and CDR2 FQNNGV. CDR3 amino acids: CASSPDRGSQYF. Here the CDR3 DNA reads TGTGCCAGCAGCCCAGACAGGGGATCGCAGTACTTC.

CDR3 DNA sequence: TGTGCCAGTAGTATTTTCCGGGAAAACGGCTACACCTTC. It codes for CASSIFRENGYTF. The gene calls are TRBV19 and TRBJ1-2; D unresolved. Germline V gives CDR1 LNHDA, CDR2 SQIVND (reference sequence). The ends were cut back, 3 bases at V and 8 bases at J, with 13 bases in the middle. The CDR3 contains 13 residues. Full variable domain (missing parts from reference TRBV19 and TRBJ1-2): DGGITQSPKYLFRKEGQNVTLSCEQNLNHDAMYWYRQDPGQGLRLIYYSQIVNDFQKGDIAEGYSVSREKKESFPLTVTSAQKNPTAFYLCASSIFRENGYTFGSGTRLTVV.

This chain uses TRBV7-3 with TRBJ2-3; possible D gene TRBD1, 6 bases. V lost 1 base and J 0 bases, leaving 8 bases between the germline ends. The CDR3 is 15 residues long. The germline V gene has CDR1 SGHTA and CDR2 FQGTGA. CDR3 DNA sequence: TGTGCCAGCAGCTTAAGGACAGTAAGCACAGATACGCAGTATTTT. Residues: CASSLRTVSTDTQYF.

The chain links TRBV7-3 to TRBJ2-3; tentatively, D is TRBD2 (6 bases). Trimming pared 6 bases from V and 4 bases from J, leaving 17 bases between. CDR1 is SGHTA and CDR2 is FQGTGA in the germline V gene. The CDR3 contains 15 residues. In DNA, the CDR3 is TGTGCCAGCAGTCCCGGACGGTGGGGGGCAGATACGCAGTATTTT. Its protein is CASSPGRWGADTQYF.

This rearrangement joins TRBV5-1 to TRBJ1-6; 7 bases are a match to TRBD1. There are 18 residues in the CDR3. V was clipped by 0 bases and J by 2 bases; unmatched bases: 8. Germline CDR1 and CDR2: SGHRS and YFSETQ. The CDR3 sequence: CASSLGTGSRTYNSPLHF. The CDR3 bases are TGCGCCAGCAGCTTGGGGACAGGCTCTAGGACCTATAATTCACCCCTCCACTTT.

The V gene is TRBV7-2, the J gene TRBJ2-7; 8 nucleotides match TRBD2. The CDR3 extends over 15 amino acids. V lost 3 bases, J lost 0 bases, and 4 bases stayed unmatched. The V gene's germline CDR1 is SGHTA and CDR2 FQGNSA. The CDR3 region is CASSFGSGDSYEQYF. The CDR3 DNA follows: TGTGCCAGCAGCTTTGGTAGCGGGGACTCCTACGAGCAGTACTTC.

V gene TRBV18 combines with J gene TRBJ2-1; the match to TRBD2 covers 10 bases. Germline V gives CDR1 KGHSH, CDR2 LQKENI. This CDR3 is built from 19 residues. V trimming: 6 bases; J trimming: 1 base; junction bases outside the gene matches: 15. The CDR3 loop reads CASSLLGLAGVSSYNEQFF. CDR3 sequence (DNA): TGTGCCAGCTCCCTCCTGGGGCTAGCGGGAGTCTCGTCCTACAATGAGCAGTTCTTC. The entire variable domain, with the rest obtained from reference TRBV18 and TRBJ2-1, is as follows: NAGVMQNPRHLVRRRGQEARLRCSPMKGHSHVYWYRQLPEEGLKFMVYLQKENIIDESGMPKERFSAEFPKEGPSILRIQQVVRGDSAAYFCASSLLGLAGVSSYNEQFFGPGTRLTVL.

The chain links TRBV10-3 to TRBJ1-3; D not certain. The V end was cut by 3 bases, the J end by 4 bases, with 10 bases between. Per germline, CDR1 ENHRY and CDR2 SYGVKD. The length of the CDR3 is 14 residues. Here the CDR3 reads CAISEPGWGNTIYF. CDR3 DNA: TGTGCCATCAGTGAACCGGGATGGGGAAACACCATATATTTT.

The chain joins TRBV28 to TRBJ2-5; the D gene is possibly TRBD2 (5 bases). This CDR3 spans 15 amino acids. Germline-derived CDR1 and CDR2 are MDHEN and SYDVKM. Deletions cut 9 bases from V and 3 bases from J, with 20 bases between. The CDR3 here is CASRGAMETEETQYF. DNA of the CDR3: TGTGCCAGTCGGGGAGCGATGGAAACCGAAGAGACCCAGTACTTC.

J is TRBJ2-7 and V is TRBV19; D uncertain. Trimming took off 7 bases at V and 0 bases at J, with 13 bases between the two ends. This CDR3 has 14 amino acids. CDR1 and CDR2 (germline): LNHDA, SQIVND (reference sequence). CDR3 sequence (DNA): TGTGCCAGTAAAGAAGGCCCTAGCTCCTACGAGCAGTACGTC. Its translation: CASKEGPSSYEQYV.

The chain has TRBV2 and TRBJ1-2; no definite D call. V was clipped by 6 bases and J by 5 bases, with 10 bases between them. There are 12 residues in the CDR3. In germline, CDR1 is SNHLY, CDR2 FYNNEI. Here the CDR3 reads CASRSDEYGYTF. CDR3 coding DNA: TGTGCCAGCAGAAGCGACGAGTATGGCTACACCTTC. Variable domain in full (rest from reference TRBV2 and TRBJ1-2): EPEVTQTPSHQVTQMGQEVILRCVPISNHLYFYWYRQILGQKVEFLVSFYNNEISEKSEIFDDQFSVERPDGSNFTLKIRSTKLEDSAMYFCASRSDEYGYTFGSGTRLTVV.

V gene TRBV19 combines with J gene TRBJ2-1, with 9 nucleotides matching TRBD1. J lost 7 bases, V lost 4 bases, and 8 bases had no gene match. The germline V gene has CDR1 LNHDA and CDR2 SQIVND (reference sequence). The CDR3 consists of 15 residues. CDR3 residues: CASSTPGQGWNEQFF. DNA of the CDR3: TGTGCCAGTAGTACCCCGGGACAGGGTTGGAATGAGCAGTTCTTC.

This clone was seen a single time. V gene TRBV7-8 combines with J gene TRBJ2-1; 8 positions agree with TRBD2. The length of the CDR3 is 14 residues. Germline V CDR1 and CDR2: SGHVS, FQNEAQ. J gave up 6 bases and V 4 bases, and 5 bases lay outside the gene matches. CDR3 sequence: CASSWGLEGNEQFF. In nucleotides, the CDR3 is TGTGCCAGCAGCTGGGGACTAGAAGGCAATGAGCAGTTCTTC.

The chain recombines TRBV19 with TRBJ2-2, with D perhaps TRBD1 (6 bases). The CDR3 totals 14 residues. Germline V CDR1 and CDR2: LNHDA, SQIVND (reference sequence). V lost 9 bases and J lost 3, with 14 bases in between. The CDR3 loop is CASHQGRDTGELFF. The CDR3 coding sequence is TGTGCCAGCCATCAGGGGCGGGACACCGGGGAGCTGTTTTTT.

This clone was picked up one time. For the CDR3, the DNA is TGTGCCAGCAGCACAGACAGACTTAATTCACCCCTCCACTTT. This encodes CASSTDRLNSPLHF. This chain uses TRBV5-8 with TRBJ1-6; tentative D call: TRBD1 (5 bases). Per germline, CDR1 SGHTS and CDR2 YDEGEE. This CDR3 is 14 amino acids long. V lost 4 bases and J lost 6, with 11 bases in between.

V usage is TRBV3-1 (or the pseudogene TRBV3-2) and J usage is TRBJ1-6, with TRBD1 matching over 7 bases. CDR3 size: 15 residues. Germline V gene data show CDR1 as LGHDT and CDR2 as YNNKEL (reference sequence). Germline trimming cut 4 bases from V and 2 bases from J; bases unmatched to any gene: 2. The CDR3 sequence is CASSRQGTYNSPLHF. The CDR3 DNA is TGTGCCAGCAGCCGACAGGGTACCTATAATTCACCCCTCCACTTT.

The rearrangement links TRBV2 to TRBJ1-1; 8 bases are a match to TRBD1. Per the germline V gene, CDR1 is SNHLY and CDR2 is FYNNEI. V was pared by 7 bases and J by 3 bases, with 7 bases of the junction left unmatched. The CDR3 is 14 residues long. This CDR3 reads CASTDRVGDTEAFF. CDR3 coding DNA: TGTGCCAGCACGGACAGGGTAGGGGACACTGAAGCTTTCTTT.

The V and J genes are TRBV7-3 and TRBJ1-2; D is unclear. From germline, CDR1 is SGHTA and CDR2 FQGTGA. The CDR3 loop spans 13 amino acids. V was pared by 3 bases and J by 1 base, with 6 bases between. CDR3 in amino acids: CASSFNNNYGYTF. CDR3 coding DNA: TGTGCCAGCAGCTTCAACAATAACTATGGCTACACCTTC.

This chain uses TRBV3-1 (or the pseudogene TRBV3-2) with TRBJ1-6, with TRBD1 identical over 8 bases. Germline CDR1 reads LGHDT; CDR2 reads YNNKEL (reference sequence). CDR3 length: 15 amino acids. V lost 0 bases to trimming and J lost 9 bases; unmatched junction nucleotides: 4. The CDR3 loop is CASSQERQGLSPLHF. The CDR3 bases are TGTGCCAGCAGCCAAGAAAGACAGGGGCTTTCACCCCTCCACTTT.

J is TRBJ2-1 and V is TRBV6-6; TRBD1 matches 7 bases. The CDR3 length is 14 residues. Germline-derived CDR1 and CDR2 are MNHNY and SVGAGI (reference sequence). V was pared by 5 bases and J by 4 bases, with 5 bases of the junction left unmatched. In nucleotides, the CDR3 is TGTGCCAGCAGTCCCGACAGGGCATACAATGAGCAGTTCTTC. Translation: CASSPDRAYNEQFF.

The chain combines TRBV4-1 with TRBJ1-2; TRBD1 matches at 9 bases. After removal of 3 bases from V and 4 bases from J, the junction contained 6 bases not matched to a gene. This CDR3 has 15 amino acids. CDR1 and CDR2 from the germline V gene are MGHRA and YSYEKL. The chain's CDR3 is CASSHPVQGAYGYTF. The CDR3 DNA sequence: TGCGCCAGCAGCCACCCCGTACAGGGGGCCTATGGCTACACCTTC.

The chain has TRBV2 and TRBJ1-2; tentative D call: TRBD1 (5 bases). Germline CDR1 reads SNHLY; CDR2 reads FYNNEI. CDR3 length: 14 amino acids. Trimming stripped 7 bases from V and 1 base from J, with 13 bases between. The CDR3 bases are TGTGCCAGCATCAGGGCCTTGGGTAACTATGGCTACACCTTC. Amino acid sequence: CASIRALGNYGYTF.

The chain links TRBV9 to TRBJ2-1; the D is unclear. Germline V lookup: CDR1 SGDLS, CDR2 YYNGEE. CDR3 length: 15 residues. V lost 2 bases and J 0 bases, leaving 9 bases between the germline ends. The CDR3 here is CASSVYWSSYNEQFF. In DNA form, the CDR3 reads TGTGCCAGCAGCGTTTACTGGAGCTCCTACAATGAGCAGTTCTTC.

This clone was seen a handful of times. The chain uses TRBV19 and TRBJ2-2; 7 bases line up with TRBD1. This CDR3 has 16 residues. V gave up 1 base and J gave up 5 bases; unmatched junction bases: 7. Germline values: CDR1 LNHDA, CDR2 SQIVND (reference sequence). For the CDR3, the DNA is TGTGCCAGTAGTATAGCACCGGGACAGAGGACCGGGGAGCTGTTTTTT. As protein: CASSIAPGQRTGELFF.

The chain joins TRBV28 to TRBJ2-4, with 7 bases fitting TRBD2. Germline V gives CDR1 MDHEN, CDR2 SYDVKM. CDR3 length: 13 amino acids. With V trimmed by 10 bases and J by 3 bases, 6 bases remained unmatched. For the CDR3, the DNA is TGTGCCACCACAAGCGGGGACAAAAACATTCAGTACTTC. Translation: CATTSGDKNIQYF.

This clone was observed a handful of times. The chain links TRBV3-1 (or the pseudogene TRBV3-2) to TRBJ2-3, with D possibly matching TRBD2 (7 bases). The CDR3 has 17 amino acids. V lost 2 bases and J 4 bases, leaving 19 bases between the germline ends. Germline CDR1 reads LGHDT; CDR2 reads YNNKEL (reference sequence). The CDR3 nucleotides are TGTGCCAGCAGCCAACTGGGGGGGCCATCCACCTCAGATACGCAGTATTTT. Amino acid sequence: CASSQLGGPSTSDTQYF.

In its sample, this clone was seen once. The rearrangement uses TRBV2 and TRBJ1-1, with TRBD1 matching over 9 bases. Germline V gives CDR1 SNHLY, CDR2 FYNNEI. This CDR3 is built from 14 residues. The ends lost 7 bases at V and 3 bases at J; junction bases unmatched: 6. CDR3 residues: CASNTGQGDTEAFF. The CDR3 bases are TGTGCCAGCAATACGGGACAGGGAGACACTGAAGCTTTCTTT.